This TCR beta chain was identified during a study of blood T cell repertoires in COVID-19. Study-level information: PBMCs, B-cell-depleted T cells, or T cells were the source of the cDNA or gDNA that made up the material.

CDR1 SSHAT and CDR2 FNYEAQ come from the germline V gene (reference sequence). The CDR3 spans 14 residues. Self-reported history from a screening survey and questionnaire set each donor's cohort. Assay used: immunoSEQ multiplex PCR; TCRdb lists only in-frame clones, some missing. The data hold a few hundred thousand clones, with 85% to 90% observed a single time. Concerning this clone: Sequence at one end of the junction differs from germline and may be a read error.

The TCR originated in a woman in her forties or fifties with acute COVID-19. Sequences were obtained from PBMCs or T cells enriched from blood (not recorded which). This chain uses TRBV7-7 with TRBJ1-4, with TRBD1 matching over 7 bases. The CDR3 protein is CASSATGVNEKLFF. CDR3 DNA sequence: TGTGCTAGCAGCGCCACAGGGGTTAATGAAAAACTGTTTTTT.